The clone carrying this TCR beta chain was seen once. The data belong to a study of shared T cell receptors in the human thymus. Libraries were prepared by immunoSEQ multiplex PCR; TCRdb keeps only in-frame clonotypes and omits some of them. The table has over 450,000 clones, approximately 80% seen once. The same data also went into a second study, on human thymus T cells. That paper notes: Congenital heart defects were the reason for the corrective surgery that the donors, healthy Finnish infants, were having. Thymic repertoires from unrelated individuals overlapped highly, related research reported.

This TCR derives from a boy less than two years old with a congenital heart defect. What was sequenced was thymocytes.

For the CDR3, the DNA is TGTGCCAGCAGCTTAGGGTCGCGGGGTGGCTACACCTTC. Residues: CASSLGSRGGYTF. The chain recombines TRBV7-2 with TRBJ1-2; D gene uncertain. V lost 1 base and J 7 bases, leaving 10 bases between the germline ends. The CDR3 extends over 13 amino acids. CDR1 is SGHTA and CDR2 is FQGNSA in the germline V gene.